Described below is a single T cell receptor beta chain sequence and its context. The same CDR3 can be traced to other DNA sequences in this sample. TCRdb keeps only in-frame clones here, not all; method: immunoSEQ multiplex PCR. The sample carries 190,000 or so clones, around 90% recorded once. The CDR3 loop spans 14 amino acids. The germline V gene has CDR1 GTSNPN and CDR2 SVGIG (reference sequence). V lost 0 bases and J 0 bases, leaving 3 bases between the germline ends. Living in 24 US areas, the participants were between roughly 18 and 90 years of age. This record comes from a study of blood T cell repertoires in COVID-19.

The clonotype comes from a man between 18 and 29 years old with acute COVID-19. The sequenced sample was PBMCs or T cells enriched from blood (not recorded which). The J gene is TRBJ2-6, the V gene TRBV30, with D uncertain. The CDR3 DNA sequence: TGTGCCTGGAGTGTACTCTCTGGGGCCAACGTCCTGACTTTC. Protein product: CAWSVLSGANVLTF.